This is a list of T cell receptor beta chains from one sample in a study of shared clonotypes between healthy human individuals. The protocol was immunoSEQ multiplex PCR, while the TCRdb copy is restricted to in-frame clones and leaves out a portion. The table records roughly 1,800,000 clones, about 95% of them present only once. Sample: naive CD8+ T cells sorted from blood. Source of these receptors: a man aged 18-30 years in good health. Each CDR3 is given with its conserved first and last residue. D genes are given only for firm matches. Part of the rows lack a size; the others show once, few, many or a class for expanded clones.

J gene	V gene	clone size	D gene	CDR3 protein	CDR3 DNA
TRBJ2-3	TRBV7-2	NA	TRBD2	CASSPIERWEGGDTQYF	TGTGCCAGCAGTCCTATAGAGAGGTGGGAGGGAGGGGATACGCAGTATTTT
TRBJ2-7	TRBV6-5	once	NA	CASSYRAGADPPEQYF	TGTGCCAGCAGTTACCGTGCTGGGGCGGATCCTCCCGAGCAGTACTTC
TRBJ2-2	TRBV6-1	NA	TRBD1	CASSPRTGLTGELFF	TGTGCCAGCAGTCCAAGGACAGGGCTCACCGGGGAGCTGTTTTTT
TRBJ2-7	TRBV28	NA	TRBD1	CASSYRGLYEQYF	TGTGCCAGCAGTTACAGGGGATTATACGAGCAGTACTTC
TRBJ2-3	TRBV27	NA	NA	CASSLIQGYLSTDTQYF	TGTGCCAGCAGTCTAATACAGGGATACCTAAGCACAGATACGCAGTATTTT
TRBJ2-3	TRBV27	NA	NA	CASSLSSTDTQYF	TGTGCCAGCAGTTTAAGTAGCACAGATACGCAGTATTTT
TRBJ2-7	TRBV27	NA	TRBD1	CASSLGTESYEQYF	TGTGCCAGCAGTTTAGGGACAGAGTCCTACGAGCAGTACTTC
TRBJ2-2	TRBV4-3	NA	TRBD2	CASSQDRISGARTGELFF	TGCGCCAGCAGCCAAGATCGGATAAGCGGGGCGCGCACCGGGGAGCTGTTTTTT
TRBJ1-2	TRBV27	NA	NA	CASSLGGLDYGYTF	TGTGCCAGCAGTTTAGGGGGGCTTGACTATGGCTACACCTTC
TRBJ2-7	TRBV6-1	NA	NA	CASIDLGEQYF	TGTGCCAGCATTGACCTCGGCGAGCAGTACTTC
TRBJ2-7	TRBV5-4	NA	NA	CASSHTDIPLEQYF	TGTGCCAGCAGCCACACGGACATCCCGCTCGAGCAGTACTTC
TRBJ1-2	TRBV27	NA	NA	CASSLDSYNGYTF	TGTGCCAGCAGCCTGGACAGCTACAATGGCTACACCTTC
TRBJ1-1	TRBV13	NA	TRBD1	CASSQDRENTEAFF	TGTGCCAGCAGCCAGGACAGGGAGAACACTGAAGCTTTCTTT
TRBJ2-3	TRBV18	NA	NA	CASSPTGAASTDTQYF	TGTGCCAGCTCACCGACTGGAGCGGCTAGCACAGATACGCAGTATTTT
TRBJ2-7	TRBV28	NA	NA	CASSLDSGYEQYF	TGTGCCAGCAGTTTAGACAGCGGGTACGAGCAGTACTTC
TRBJ1-6	TRBV28	NA	TRBD1	CASSWTGQNSPLHF	TGTGCCAGCAGTTGGACAGGGCAAAATTCACCCCTCCACTTT